The T cell receptor (beta chain) described here comes from a study of T cells in Graves' hyperthyroidism and ophthalmopathy (dated by TCRdb to between 2018 and 2020). Context from the whole study: Peripheral blood was sampled at the time of initial diagnosis, prior to any treatment. To identify TCR V-J signatures that set the groups apart, the researchers used a discovery cohort of approximately 98 patients, made up of some 41 with Graves' ophthalmopathy and some 56 with stable Graves' hyperthyroidism. Prospective prediction of ophthalmopathy was tested in an independent validation cohort consisting of roughly 19 hyperthyroidism patients and more than 15 patients who later progressed to ophthalmopathy. The 95 to 100 discovery patients were divided at random into training and test sets in a 7:3 ratio. In about 6 Graves' hyperthyroidism patients, the study also compared T-cell repertoires from thyroid tissue with T-cell repertoires from blood. Following sampling, methimazole starting at 30 mg daily was given to hyperthyroidism patients, and high-dose intravenous methylprednisolone was given to ophthalmopathy patients. The paper reports TCR Vbeta CDR3 sequencing of approximately 140 peripheral blood samples: some 41 ophthalmopathy, under 85 hyperthyroidism and 17 progressor patients.

Ophthalmopathy patients had moderately to severely active disease, with a Clinical Activity Score of 3 or more, a NOSPECS grade of 4 or more, and a disease duration of less than 3 months. The study excluded patients with uncontrolled infections, other autoimmune diseases, pregnancy or lactation. Clinical symptoms, serum thyroxine and TRAb, thyroid ultrasound, and orbital computed tomography formed the basis for the diagnoses. Ficoll-Paque density gradient centrifugation was used to isolate PBMCs from around 10 ml of fresh peripheral blood. Trizol reagent was used to extract total RNA, and RNA quality was then checked on an Agilent 2100 Bioanalyzer. The TCR beta CDR3 regions were amplified from the RNA transcripts. For the first round of RT-PCR on the TCR CDR3, the HTBI primer set was used together with the Qiagen OneStep RT-PCR kit. The libraries were constructed in a second round of multiplex PCR and then size-selected and purified. Libraries were sequenced paired-end with 100 bp reads on an Illumina HiSeq2000. On the authors' methods: SOAPnuke was used to process the raw data, removing reads that contained adapters or uncalled bases, had a mean Phred below 15, or lacked an exact match to the constant primer or identifier. COPE v1.2.5 was used to merge the high-quality paired reads, and each unique nucleotide sequence was defined as a clonotype. MiTCR v1.1 was used to align clonotypes to the IMGT TRBV, TRBD and TRBJ reference segments. Analysis was restricted to V-J combinations with a frequency above 0.0001, which covered over 98% of repertoires. A TCS score was defined as the ratio between F50 (clonal expansion) and ExV (chaos), using BLOSUM62-based TCRdist between CDR3 peptides within each V-J. Welch's t-statistics and random forest reduced approximately 520 V-J features to roughly 13, which were used in a naive Bayes classifier (R e1071). Through fastp at Q25 and MiXCR, TCRdb rebuilt clones from the public reads, retaining in-frame beta chains. Identical CDR3 protein sequences are pooled into one entry, listed with their most common genes and DNA. These V and J calls originate from TCRdb's pipeline instead of the authors' own analysis. The sample yields fewer than 750,000 distinct CDR3 sequences; roughly 14% were counted once. Around 13% of the sample is held by the ten biggest clonotypes.

There are 16 amino acids in the CDR3, from cysteine to phenylalanine inclusive. Only CDR3 DNA is held: 48 bases, read in frame from base 1. The junction carries 11 bases between V and J, which are trimmed by 2 bases and 0 bases respectively. CDR1 and CDR2 were assigned from the germline V gene as SGHTA and FQGNSA. Results and caveats for the whole study, not just this receptor: A model built on a 13 V-J signature distinguished ophthalmopathy from stable hyperthyroidism, reaching 85% to 90% sensitivity and 81% to 83% specificity in cross-validation and 80%/75% in testing. In validation, the model predicted progression to ophthalmopathy a median of about 6.8 months before onset, with approximately 71% sensitivity and 72.22% specificity. Sample size was not statistically predetermined, and investigators were not blinded to group allocation. Blood samples also contained most of the expanded thyroid clonotypes (frequency above 0.001), which suggests that blood repertoires may reflect thyroid immune responses.

This clonotype turned up a few times. The antigen it recognizes is unknown. Nothing much larger sits one base from this clone, and base qualities are not available. This receptor was obtained from a woman aged 50 to 60 with Graves' ophthalmopathy. The sequenced material came from blood. The sequence joins TRBV7-2 to TRBJ2-1, with the D gene call left open. The CDR3 region has the sequence CASSLSPPNSYNEQFF. The DNA sequence follows: TGTGCCAGCAGCTTATCGCCACCCAACTCCTACAATGAGCAGTTCTTC.